This T cell receptor (beta chain) was identified in a study of blood T cell repertoires in COVID-19. At the level of the study: Material from acute and convalescent COVID-19 was sourced from the United States, Italy and Spain. The analysed material was cDNA or gDNA that came from T cells, B-cell-depleted T cells, or PBMCs.

Enrolled during active infection, Seattle patients were then followed longitudinally. This clone was found once. How the authors handled the data: Estimates of nucleated cell counts were drawn from the amplification of reference gene primers. The repertoire was sequenced with immunoSEQ multiplex PCR; TCRdb's copy has only in-frame clones and lacks some. V, J and clone size are those of that table, while D and trimming were read from the DNA. The sample yields fewer than 90,000 clones, 75% to 80% seen once. Sequences were obtained from peripheral blood. The receptor comes from a man between 65 and 80 years old with COVID-19, enrolled during active disease.

The CDR3 DNA reads TGTGCCAGCAGCGTAGTGGTCCTAGCGGACTACAATGAGCAGTTCTTC. Encoded protein: CASSVVVLADYNEQFF. The rearrangement uses TRBV9 and TRBJ2-1; 7 bases match TRBD2. This CDR3 has 16 amino acids. Germline lookup yields CDR1 SGDLS and CDR2 YYNGEE. With V trimmed by 0 bases and J by 3 bases, 6 bases remained unmatched.